This TCR beta chain was sequenced for a study of T cell responses to AZD1222 COVID-19 vaccine. Notes on the study in general: Among AZD1222 vaccinees, only 6 or 7 were seropositive at baseline. The donor cohort was predominantly white British with a female majority, and clonal diversity may have been underestimated. Two doses of AZD1222 preceded a rise in Spike-specific TCR breadth and depth. Reportedly, close to half of spike-specific TCRs are directed against unmutated variant regions.

With respect to this clone: The target antigen is unknown.

The repertoire was sequenced with immunoSEQ multiplex PCR; TCRdb's copy has only in-frame clones and lacks some. The sample shows roughly 120,000 clones, 75% to 90% of them seen only once. The receptor was isolated from an adult in good health. The sequences come from peripheral blood, collected on day 0 of AZD1222 vaccination.

CDR3 nucleotide sequence: TGTGCCAGCAGACGGGGACAGGGCTACGAGCAGTACTTC. Residues: CASRRGQGYEQYF. This sequence joins TRBV6-5 and TRBJ2-7; 9 bases line up with TRBD1. The ends lost 6 bases at V and 3 bases at J; junction bases unmatched: 3. The germline CDR1 and CDR2 sequences are MNHEY and SVGAGI. The CDR3 runs to 13 residues.